One sample yielded the 21 T cell receptor beta chains listed below, sequenced in a study of vaccination and CD4 T cells after COVID-19. The Oncomine TCR Beta short-read assay was what sequenced the DNA obtained from cultured CD4+ T cells. Each CDR3 protein is one row after TCRdb ran MiXCR on the PCR reads. The table shows 20,000 to 30,000 distinct CDR3 sequences, with less than 80% occurring only once. For these receptors, no antigen is known. Treatment denoted: roughly 11-day PBMC culture with coronavirus spike peptide pools or control peptides (ViraFEST assay). The sample consisted of CD4+ T cells from blood, cultured in vitro. These receptor sequences come from a human donor who had recovered from COVID-19.

The chain recombines TRBV28 with TRBJ2-7, with D perhaps matching TRBD2 (5 bases). V lost 5 bases, J lost 0 bases, and 14 bases lay in between. The CDR3 is made up of 15 amino acids. Germline V gene lookup returns CDR1 MDHEN and CDR2 SYDVKM. This CDR3 reads CASSPRGRTSYEQYF. The CDR3 DNA follows: TGTGCCAGCAGTCCCCGGGGTAGGACCTCCTACGAGCAGTACTTC.

The genes are TRBV7-2 and TRBJ2-2; D call uncertain. With 5 bases removed from V and 5 bases from J, the gap between germline ends came to 9 bases. From germline, CDR1 is SGHTA and CDR2 FQGNSA. The length of the CDR3 is 13 residues. CDR3: CASSPLGTGELFF. The CDR3 nucleotides are TGTGCCAGCAGCCCGCTGGGGACCGGGGAGCTGTTTTTT.

This clonotype was picked up a small number of times. CDR3 region: CASSLGTTMNTEAFF. The CDR3, as DNA: TGTGCCAGCAGCTTAGGTACCACTATGAACACTGAAGCTTTCTTT. V gene TRBV7-2 combines with J gene TRBJ1-1, with D hard to call. V lost 1 base and J 0 bases, leaving 9 bases between the germline ends. CDR3 length: 15 amino acids. The germline CDR1 and CDR2 sequences are SGHTA and FQGNSA.

V usage is TRBV5-1 and J usage is TRBJ2-7; tentative D call: TRBD1 (5 bases). The germline gives CDR1 SGHRS, CDR2 YFSETQ. The CDR3 loop spans 16 amino acids. The V end was cut by 3 bases, the J end by 5 bases, with 21 bases between. The CDR3 nucleotides read TGCGCCAGCAGCTCAATTATTCGGACACCGGGCAACGAGCAGTACTTC. This sequence encodes CASSSIIRTPGNEQYF.

V and J are TRBV7-2 and TRBJ1-1; tentatively, D is TRBD1 (5 bases). The V gene's germline CDR1 is SGHTA and CDR2 FQGNSA. This CDR3 has 14 amino acids. The V end was cut by 10 bases, the J end by 1 base, with 16 bases between. Here the CDR3 reads CANLGGKGNTEAFF. In nucleotides, the CDR3 is TGTGCCAATTTGGGGGGAAAGGGGAACACTGAAGCTTTCTTT.

The gene calls are TRBV4-2 and TRBJ1-4; no clear D. The germline V and J ends were trimmed by 0 bases and 7 bases, with 0 bases remaining between them. Germline CDR1 reads LGHNA; CDR2 reads YNFKEQ. This CDR3 contains 11 residues. This CDR3 is CASSQDEKLFF. Here the CDR3 DNA reads TGTGCCAGCAGCCAAGATGAAAAACTGTTTTTT.

The V and J genes are TRBV28 and TRBJ2-5, with 9 bases fitting TRBD1. Trimming cost V 6 bases and J 0 bases; bases outside gene matches: 17. The CDR3 is 19 amino acids. Germline CDR1 MDHEN, CDR2 SYDVKM. For the CDR3, the DNA is TGTGCCAGCAGCAACAGGGGAATCCGGGACAGGGAAGACCAAGAGACCCAGTACTTC. Translating it yields CASSNRGIRDREDQETQYF.

This clonotype was picked up one time. The CDR3 DNA sequence: TGTGCCACCAGCAGAGGACAGTTAGTCCTTGGGGCCAACGTCCTGACTTTC. Translating gives CATSRGQLVLGANVLTF. The V call is TRBV15, the J call TRBJ2-6; tentative D call: TRBD1 (5 bases). CDR1 is LNHNV and CDR2 is YYDKDF in the germline V gene (reference sequence). Trimming removed 1 base from V and 3 bases from J, with 13 bases in between. The CDR3 runs to 17 residues. The whole variable domain, filled in from reference TRBV15 and TRBJ2-6, reads DAMVIQNPRYQVTQFGKPVTLSCSQTLNHNVMYWYQQKSSQAPKLLFHYYDKDFNNEADTPDNFQSRRPNTSFCFLDIRSPGLGDTAMYLCATSRGQLVLGANVLTFGAGSRLTVL.

The chain recombines TRBV30 with TRBJ2-2, with D uncertain. Germline lookup yields CDR1 GTSNPN and CDR2 SVGIG (reference sequence). CDR3 size: 13 residues. V dropped 7 bases and J dropped 3 bases, with 12 bases sitting between them. The CDR3 nucleotides read TGTGCCTTCCCAGGACGGCACACCGGGGAGCTGTTTTTT. Its protein is CAFPGRHTGELFF. Together with reference TRBV30 and TRBJ2-2, the CDR3 gives the full variable domain: SQTIHQWPATLVQPVGSPLSLECTVEGTSNPNLYWYRQAAGRGLQLLFYSVGIGQISSEVPQNLSASRPQDRQFILSSKKLLLSDSGFYLCAFPGRHTGELFFGEGSRLTVL.

The chain uses TRBV24-1 and TRBJ2-3; D remains ambiguous. CDR1 and CDR2 from the germline V gene are KGHDR and SFDVKD. This CDR3 has 13 residues. The V end was cut by 6 bases, the J end by 2 bases, with 8 bases between. Here the CDR3 reads CATSPNPTDTQYF. CDR3 DNA: TGTGCCACCAGTCCAAATCCCACAGATACGCAGTATTTT.

A remark on this clonotype: One end of the junction does not line up with germline, which may come from a read error. In nucleotides, the CDR3 is TGTGCCAGCGGCCAAGACGGTAATAGCAATCAGCCCCAGCATTTT. The encoded protein is CASGQDGNSNQPQHF. This chain links TRBV4-2 with TRBJ1-5; D is ambiguous. Per the germline V gene, CDR1 is LGHNA and CDR2 is YNFKEQ. The CDR3 consists of 15 residues.

This clonotype was recorded a few times. The V and J genes are TRBV7-2 and TRBJ2-2; the match to TRBD2 covers 10 bases. Trimming took 1 base from V and 12 from J; bases not matched to a gene: 5. Germline V gene sequence: CDR1 SGHTA, CDR2 FQGNSA. The CDR3 spans 14 residues. The chain's CDR3 is CASSLGVAGGKLFF. The CDR3 nucleotides read TGTGCCAGCAGCTTAGGTGTAGCGGGAGGAAAGCTGTTTTTT.

The chain combines TRBV20-1 with TRBJ2-6; the D is unclear. The V gene lost 0 bases and the J gene lost 4 bases, with 4 bases spanning the gap. Germline V lookup: CDR1 DFQATT, CDR2 SNEGSKA (reference sequence). This CDR3 comprises 13 residues. CDR3 in DNA: TGCAGTGCTAGAGATTTAGGGGCCAACGTCCTGACTTTC. Protein product: CSARDLGANVLTF.

This clonotype was detected a few times. The chain uses TRBV6-5 and TRBJ1-5, with a tentative D call TRBD1 (6 bases). V was pared by 2 bases and J by 4 bases, with 15 bases between. The CDR3 consists of 16 residues. From germline, CDR1 is MNHEY and CDR2 SVGAGI. This chain's CDR3 is CASSYANSQGNQPQHF. The CDR3 bases are TGTGCCAGCAGTTACGCTAATTCACAGGGAAATCAGCCCCAGCATTTT.

The chain uses TRBV15 and TRBJ1-1, with D tentatively TRBD1 (6 bases). The ends were cut back, 0 bases at V and 10 bases at J, with 18 bases in the middle. Germline lookup yields CDR1 LNHNV and CDR2 YYDKDF (reference sequence). The CDR3 is made up of 15 amino acids. CDR3 nucleotides: TGTGCCACCAGCAGAGAACGGGGGCAGGGATCTGTAGCTTTCTTT. Translating gives CATSRERGQGSVAFF.

As for this clonotype: The conserved phenylalanine or tryptophan normally closing the CDR3 is absent here, so this likely arose from a read error. CDR3 amino acids: CASTRQGHYTDTQYS. The CDR3 bases are TGTGCCAGCACCAGACAGGGGCACTACACAGATACGCAGTATTCT. The chain uses TRBV2 and TRBJ2-3; 8 positions agree with TRBD1. V was pared by 7 bases and J by 2 bases, with 8 bases of the junction left unmatched. The CDR3 consists of 15 residues. CDR1 is SNHLY, CDR2 FYNNEI, per germline.

This clonotype has just one count. V and J are TRBV30 and TRBJ1-2, with D possibly matching TRBD1 (6 bases). The length of the CDR3 is 13 residues. Germline V CDR1 and CDR2: GTSNPN, SVGIG (reference sequence). The V end was cut by 4 bases, the J end by 4 bases, with 13 bases between. CDR3 nucleotides: TGTGCCTGGACTCCTAGGGGGATCTATGGCTACACCTTC. It yields the protein CAWTPRGIYGYTF. The whole variable domain, remainder taken from reference TRBV30 and TRBJ1-2, is SQTIHQWPATLVQPVGSPLSLECTVEGTSNPNLYWYRQAAGRGLQLLFYSVGIGQISSEVPQNLSASRPQDRQFILSSKKLLLSDSGFYLCAWTPRGIYGYTFGSGTRLTVV.

The sample holds a few counts of this clonotype. The chain carries TRBV20-1 and TRBJ1-5; D remains ambiguous. Germline V gene lookup returns CDR1 DFQATT and CDR2 SNEGSKA (reference sequence). This CDR3 spans 15 amino acids. V was pared by 5 bases and J by 2 bases, with 16 bases between. This CDR3 is CSAPSRVMGNQPQHF. The CDR3 DNA reads TGCAGTGCTCCATCTAGGGTGATGGGCAATCAGCCCCAGCATTTT.

This chain connects TRBV6-1 to TRBJ2-7; D gene uncertain. The germline CDR1 and CDR2 sequences are MNHNS and SASEGT. The CDR3 totals 15 residues. V lost 4 bases, J lost 4 bases, and 17 bases lay in between. The CDR3 DNA follows: TGTGCCAGCAGTGCCGTACCCCCTAAAAATTACGAGCAGTACTTC. Encoded protein: CASSAVPPKNYEQYF.

The chain links TRBV7-8 to TRBJ1-4, with 7 bases lining up with TRBD1. Looked up from germline, CDR1 is SGHVS and CDR2 is FQNEAQ. The CDR3 is made up of 14 amino acids. V was clipped by 6 bases and J by 10 bases; unmatched bases: 11. The CDR3 sequence: CASSSTGVGGKLFF. The CDR3 region has the DNA TGTGCCAGCAGTTCAACAGGGGTCGGCGGAAAACTGTTTTTT. The full variable domain, rest sourced from reference TRBV7-8 and TRBJ1-4, is GAGVSQSPRYKVAKRGQDVALRCDPISGHVSLFWYQQALGQGPEFLTYFQNEAQLDKSGLPSDRFFAERPEGSVSTLKIQRTQQEDSAVYLCASSSTGVGGKLFFGSGTQLSVL.

This rearrangement joins TRBV30 to TRBJ2-3, with D possibly matching TRBD2 (6 bases). Germline-derived CDR1 and CDR2 are GTSNPN and SVGIG (reference sequence). This CDR3 comprises 15 residues. Trimming took off 2 bases at V and 4 bases at J, with 16 bases between the two ends. The CDR3 spells CAWSQTGRFPDTQYF. CDR3 nucleotide sequence: TGTGCCTGGAGTCAAACCGGGAGATTCCCAGATACGCAGTATTTT. Based on the CDR3 plus reference TRBV30 and TRBJ2-3, the full variable domain is SQTIHQWPATLVQPVGSPLSLECTVEGTSNPNLYWYRQAAGRGLQLLFYSVGIGQISSEVPQNLSASRPQDRQFILSSKKLLLSDSGFYLCAWSQTGRFPDTQYFGPGTRLTVL.